This T cell receptor (beta chain) was identified during a study of shared clonotypes between healthy human individuals. The CDR3 extends over 18 amino acids. V was pared by 4 bases and J by 0 bases, with 6 bases of the junction left unmatched. The germline CDR1 and CDR2 sequences are SGHRS and YFSETQ. TCRdb keeps only in-frame clones here, not all; method: immunoSEQ multiplex PCR. The sample lists 560,000 or so clones, approximately 96% occurring once. CD45RO-negative CD8 cells positively selected for CCR7 made up the naive population, which excluded terminally differentiated effector memory CD45RA+ cells.

The V and J genes are TRBV5-1 and TRBJ2-1; TRBD2 matches at 14 bases. The TCR sequence derives from a woman under 40 in good health. Sequenced material: naive CD8+ T cells sorted from blood. CDR3 sequence (DNA): TGCGCCAGCAGCCCGAGACTAGCGGGAGGGTTCTCCTACAATGAGCAGTTCTTC. It encodes CASSPRLAGGFSYNEQFF.